The 20 T cell receptor beta chains presented below share a single source sample, sequenced in a study of T-cell reconstitution after alpha-beta-depleted transplantation in children (dated by TCRdb to 2015 to 2016). The library was prepared using PCR. The reads were generated on an Illumina HiSeq 2500. TCR library preparation used molecular barcoding, with unique molecular identifiers applied to normalize quantification of the TCRbeta repertoire. TCRdb itself trimmed the public reads at Q25 with fastp, ran MiXCR and retained productive beta chains. Every distinct CDR3 protein forms one entry, paired with its most common genes and DNA. The table for this sample lists 180,000 or so distinct CDR3 sequences; roughly 6.5% of them were counted only once. In total, the top ten clones hold under 5% of the sample. The meaning of the sample's treatment or condition label: allogeneic hematopoietic cell transplantation with graft depleted of TCRalphabeta T cells and CD19 B cells.

Sequencing used PBMCs, obtained before TCRalphabeta/CD19-depleted stem cell transplant. These receptors were taken from a girl under three years old with combined immunodeficiency, due to receive a stem cell transplant.

There are many counts of this clonotype. The chain employs TRBV25-1 and TRBJ2-2; D is uncertain. This CDR3 region has 12 residues. Germline CDR1 MGHDK, CDR2 SYGVNS. The V end lost 6 bases, the J end lost 8 bases, and 10 bases lay between the germline ends. The CDR3, as DNA: TGTGCCAGCAGATCTGTGGGTGGGGAGCTGTTTTTT. This gives the protein CASRSVGGELFF. The full variable domain, in which reference TRBV25-1 and TRBJ2-2 provide the parts outside the CDR3, is EADIYQTPRYLVIGTGKKITLECSQTMGHDKMYWYQQDPGMELHLIHYSYGVNSTEKGDLSSESTVSRIRTEHFPLTLESARPSHTSQYLCASRSVGGELFFGEGSRLTVL.

This clonotype was seen at least ten times. This rearrangement joins TRBV9 to TRBJ2-2, with D possibly TRBD1 on 6 matching bases. This CDR3 comprises 15 residues. Deletions cut 0 bases from V and 6 bases from J, with 12 bases between. Germline CDR1 and CDR2: SGDLS and YYNGEE. In nucleotides, the CDR3 is TGTGCCAGCAGCGTAGACGCAGGGGACCCCGGGGAGCTGTTTTTT. As protein: CASSVDAGDPGELFF.

This clonotype was observed at least ten times. The chain is built from TRBV4-3 and TRBJ2-7; the D gene could be TRBD1 or TRBD2 (6 bases each). Trimming left V 7 bases short and J 0 bases short, with 13 bases between. Per the germline V gene, CDR1 is LGHNA and CDR2 is YSLEER. The CDR3 runs 14 residues. The CDR3 DNA is TGCGCCAGCAAGGAGGGGGTCAGCTCCTACGAGCAGTACTTC. As protein: CASKEGVSSYEQYF.

CDR3 protein: CASSQQSQGPFNYGYTF. CDR3 in DNA: TGTGCCAGCAGCCAGCAGTCTCAGGGACCCTTTAACTATGGCTACACCTTC. The chain links TRBV4-2 to TRBJ1-2, with D tentatively TRBD1 (5 bases). The ends were cut back, 3 bases at V and 1 base at J, with 18 bases in the middle. There are 17 residues in the CDR3. Germline loops: CDR1 LGHNA, CDR2 YNFKEQ.

Many counts were recorded for this clonotype. The genes are TRBV20-1 and TRBJ1-3, with unresolved D. Germline V gene data show CDR1 as DFQATT and CDR2 as SNEGSKA (reference sequence). With 7 bases removed from V and 4 bases from J, the gap between germline ends came to 8 bases. There are 11 residues in the CDR3. CDR3 nucleotides: TGCAGTGTCCGCCCCGGAAACACCATATATTTT. This sequence encodes CSVRPGNTIYF.

This clonotype was recorded a few times. V gene TRBV5-1 combines with J gene TRBJ2-1; a weak D match, TRBD1 (5 bases). The CDR3 loop spans 15 amino acids. V was pared by 5 bases and J by 2 bases, with 14 bases between. Germline V gives CDR1 SGHRS, CDR2 YFSETQ. CDR3 loop: CASRQTEAAYNEQFF. CDR3 nucleotide sequence: TGCGCCAGCAGGCAGACAGAGGCCGCCTACAATGAGCAGTTCTTC.

This clonotype was seen at least ten times. The CDR3 DNA follows: TGTGCCAGCAGCCTTGGGACTAGCGGGTGGAGGGCCTACGAGCAGTACTTC. This translates into CASSLGTSGWRAYEQYF. J is TRBJ2-7 and V is TRBV13, with 12 bases identical to TRBD2. CDR3 length: 17 amino acids. CDR1 is PRHDT and CDR2 is FYEKMQ in the germline V gene (reference sequence). V dropped 5 bases and J dropped 2; count of bases not matched to a gene: 10.

This clonotype was observed many times. The chain joins TRBV12-3 or TRBV12-4 to TRBJ1-1; D is perhaps TRBD1 (5 bases). V lost 1 base and J lost 4, with 7 bases in between. The CDR3 loop spans 13 amino acids. CDR3 DNA sequence: TGTGCCAGCAGTTTAGGGGGGACCACTGAAGCTTTCTTT. This codes for CASSLGGTTEAFF.

This clonotype was counted many times. V usage is TRBV20-1 and J usage is TRBJ2-7; 7 bases fit TRBD1. The CDR3 runs 14 residues. Per germline, CDR1 DFQATT and CDR2 SNEGSKA (reference sequence). After removal of 6 bases from V and 2 bases from J, the junction contained 10 bases not matched to a gene. CDR3 amino acids: CSATAGTAPYEQYF. The CDR3 DNA sequence: TGCAGTGCAACCGCCGGGACAGCCCCCTACGAGCAGTACTTC.

This clonotype was observed many times. This chain joins TRBV6-6 and TRBJ1-1; TRBD1 might be the D (5 bases). The CDR3 length is 13 residues. The germline V gene has CDR1 MNHNY and CDR2 SVGAGI (reference sequence). V was clipped by 5 bases and J by 7 bases, with 14 bases between them. This CDR3 is CASSKPDSLEAFF. Written as DNA, the CDR3 is TGTGCCAGCAGTAAACCCGACAGCCTTGAAGCTTTCTTT.

As concerns this clonotype: This sequence may be a read error, since a much larger clone differs from it by one base. V is TRBV7-9 and J is TRBJ2-1, with 9 bases aligning to TRBD2. Germline V gives CDR1 SEHNR, CDR2 FQNEAQ (reference sequence). There are 15 residues in the CDR3. V shed 6 bases and J 12 bases; nucleotides not matched to a gene: 15. The CDR3 DNA reads TGTGCCAGCAGTCCTTTCCCTAGCGGGGCCCTAGGGCAGTTCTTC. It is translated as CASSPFPSGALGQFF.

This clonotype has ten or more counts. CDR3 in amino acids: CASSVGGISDTQYF. The CDR3 bases are TGTGCCAGCAGCGTAGGGGGAATTTCCGATACGCAGTATTTT. The chain carries TRBV9 and TRBJ2-3; D unclear. Germline V gives CDR1 SGDLS, CDR2 YYNGEE. V was cut by 0 bases and J by 6 bases, with 11 bases left in between. The CDR3 loop spans 14 amino acids.

This clonotype was seen ten or more times. CDR3 region: CASSPYPKGTDTQYF. CDR3 in DNA: TGTGCCAGCAGCCCTTACCCAAAGGGCACAGATACGCAGTATTTT. The V call is TRBV7-8, the J call TRBJ2-3; D unclear. This CDR3 is 15 amino acids long. Trimming left V 5 bases short and J 1 base short, with 13 bases between. Germline V gene sequence: CDR1 SGHVS, CDR2 FQNEAQ.

This chain uses TRBV3-1 with TRBJ1-6, with D possibly being TRBD1 (6 bases). Germline V gene data show CDR1 as LGHDT and CDR2 as YNNKEL (reference sequence). V was shortened by 0 bases and J by 8 bases, with 14 bases between the two germline ends. This CDR3 has 16 residues. The CDR3 here is CASSQDLQGLDSPLHF. The CDR3 nucleotides read TGTGCCAGCAGCCAAGATTTACAGGGTTTGGATTCACCCCTCCACTTT.

There are many counts of this clonotype. This chain connects TRBV12-3 or TRBV12-4 to TRBJ2-1, with D tentatively TRBD1 (5 bases). The V end lost 6 bases, the J end lost 8 bases, and 20 bases lay between the germline ends. The CDR3 is 15 residues long. CDR3 sequence: CASSLRGLPADEQFF. In nucleotides, the CDR3 is TGTGCCAGCAGCCTTAGGGGCCTGCCGGCGGATGAGCAGTTCTTC.

This clonotype was observed at least ten times. This chain connects TRBV7-6 to TRBJ2-7, with 10 bases that match TRBD2. Germline V CDR1 and CDR2: SGHVS, FNYEAQ. CDR3 length: 14 residues. The trim removed 3 bases at V and 3 bases at J, leaving 2 bases unmatched. The DNA for the CDR3 is TGTGCCAGCAGCTTCGGGACTAGCGTCTACGAGCAGTACTTC. Translated: CASSFGTSVYEQYF. Complete variable domain (other parts from reference TRBV7-6 and TRBJ2-7): GAGVSQSPRYKVTKRGQDVALRCDPISGHVSLYWYRQALGQGPEFLTYFNYEAQQDKSGLPNDRFSAERPEGSISTLTIQRTEQRDSAMYRCASSFGTSVYEQYFGPGTRLTVT.

This clonotype was picked up many times. The chain recombines TRBV4-1 with TRBJ2-3, with 9 bases that match TRBD2. The CDR3 runs to 17 residues. Germline values: CDR1 MGHRA, CDR2 YSYEKL. J gave up 2 bases and V 3 bases, and 9 bases lay outside the gene matches. The CDR3 loop reads CASSQDSGGIHTDTQYF. The CDR3 bases are TGCGCCAGCAGCCAGGATAGCGGGGGAATCCACACAGATACGCAGTATTTT.

This clonotype was counted ten times or more. This chain connects TRBV18 to TRBJ2-1; D unclear. There are 13 residues in the CDR3. Germline V lookup: CDR1 KGHSH, CDR2 LQKENI. The V gene lost 2 bases and the J gene lost 5 bases, with 7 bases spanning the gap. The CDR3 reads CASSPFRDNEQFF. The CDR3 coding sequence is TGTGCCAGCTCACCATTTCGCGACAATGAGCAGTTCTTC.

There are many counts of this clonotype. The rearrangement links TRBV7-2 to TRBJ2-3; 10 nucleotides line up with TRBD2. This CDR3 comprises 14 residues. CDR1 SGHTA and CDR2 FQGNSA come from the germline V gene. Trimming cost V 8 bases and J 6 bases; bases outside gene matches: 8. CDR3 protein: CASLFPGLADTQYF. CDR3 DNA sequence: TGTGCCAGCCTGTTTCCGGGACTAGCGGATACGCAGTATTTT.

Turning to this clonotype: With a much larger clone just one base away, this may be a read error. This chain joins TRBV6-1 and TRBJ2-1, with 9 nucleotides matching TRBD2. CDR3 size: 17 residues. V gave up 5 bases and J gave up 0 bases; unmatched junction bases: 8. Germline assignment: CDR1 MNHNS and CDR2 SASEGT. The CDR3, as DNA: TGTGCCAGCAGTCCGAGCGGGGGGTATAGCTCCTACAATGAGCAGTTCTTC. It yields the protein CASSPSGGYSSYNEQFF.